A selection of T cell receptor beta chains follows, all from one sample in a study of OX40 agonist ivuxolimab in advanced cancers. Some clones are missing from TCRdb's copy, which holds only in-frame ones; the method was immunoSEQ multiplex PCR. The table has approximately 61,000 clones, approximately 90% seen once. This specimen was CD4+ or CD8+ T cells sorted from blood, taken in a trial of the OX40 agonist ivuxolimab. These receptors were taken from an adult with an advanced solid tumor such as melanoma, head and neck, liver or kidney cancer. The CDR3 runs from the conserved cysteine through the conserved F or W. Each record gives: V gene, CDR3 length, D gene, clone size, J gene, CDR3 protein, CDR3 DNA. A D gene is named only where the DNA matches it firmly. Clone sizes are given selectively: once, few, many, or a class where the clone is expanded.

>TRBV7-2|14|NA|NA|TRBJ2-7
CASSSDGISYEQYF
TGTGCCAGCAGCTCGGACGGGATTTCCTACGAGCAGTACTTC
>TRBV6-1|13|NA|once|TRBJ1-2
CASSPRGVNGYTF
TGTGCCAGCAGCCCAAGAGGCGTTAACGGCTACACCTTC
>TRBV4-1|13|NA|few|TRBJ1-1
CASSQAGFTEAFF
TGCGCCAGCAGCCAAGCAGGCTTCACTGAAGCTTTCTTT
>TRBV5-4|15|TRBD1|once|TRBJ1-4
CASSRWTGVNEKLFF
TGTGCCAGCAGCCGGTGGACAGGAGTTAATGAAAAACTGTTTTTT
>TRBV5-4|12|NA|NA|TRBJ1-2
CASSLIPGGYTF
TGTGCCAGCAGCTTGATCCCTGGAGGCTACACCTTC
>TRBV7-2|16|TRBD1|NA|TRBJ1-6
CASSPGQGVYNSPLHF
TGTGCCAGCAGCCCCGGACAGGGTGTCTATAATTCACCCCTCCACTTT
>TRBV7-2|14|NA|NA|TRBJ2-7
CAGGPPGTVREQYF
TGTGCCGGGGGCCCACCAGGAACGGTGCGAGAGCAGTACTTC
>TRBV29-1|11|NA|NA|TRBJ1-2
CSVDFGDGYTF
TGCAGCGTTGACTTCGGAGATGGCTACACCTTC
>TRBV6-6|16|NA|NA|TRBJ1-3
CASTVAIQPSGNTIYF
TGTGCCAGCACCGTCGCCATACAGCCCTCTGGAAACACCATATATTTT
>TRBV5-5|13|NA|NA|TRBJ1-1
CASRFSSDTEAFF
TGTGCCAGCAGGTTCTCAAGCGACACTGAAGCTTTCTTT
>TRBV5-6|14|TRBD1|NA|TRBJ1-2
CASRRGQGPYGYTF
TGTGCCAGCAGAAGGGGACAGGGGCCCTATGGCTACACCTTC
>TRBV6-6|13|NA|NA|TRBJ2-7
CASGFGQLYEQYF
TGTGCCAGCGGGTTTGGACAGCTATACGAGCAGTACTTC
>TRBV29-1|14|NA|NA|TRBJ2-2
CSALIGATTGELFF
TGCAGCGCCCTGATCGGGGCGACGACCGGGGAGCTGTTTTTT
>TRBV6-5|15|NA|NA|TRBJ1-1
CASSTAGVGNTEAFF
TGTGCCAGCAGTACTGCCGGTGTTGGGAACACTGAAGCTTTCTTT
>TRBV14|16|NA|NA|TRBJ2-4
CASSQDWAGSKNIQYF
TGTGCCAGCAGCCAAGATTGGGCGGGCTCCAAAAACATTCAGTACTTC
>TRBV5-1|16|TRBD1|NA|TRBJ2-5
CASSLNGQGARETQYF
TGCGCCAGCAGCTTGAATGGGCAGGGGGCAAGGGAGACCCAGTACTTC
>TRBV9|19|TRBD2|NA|TRBJ2-1
CASSGTGTSGASSYNEQFF
TGTGCCAGCAGCGGAACCGGGACTAGCGGGGCGAGCTCCTACAATGAGCAGTTCTTC
>TRBV7-2|16|TRBD2|NA|TRBJ2-1
CASSLVAGGVGTEQFF
TGTGCCAGCAGCTTGGTAGCGGGGGGCGTGGGGACTGAGCAGTTCTTC